These 22 T cell receptor beta chains were sequenced from one sample in a study of shared clonotypes between healthy human individuals. Measured with immunoSEQ multiplex PCR; TCRdb has only the in-frame clones, and not every one. The sample holds over 1.5 million clones, 95% to 99% seen once. Sequenced: naive CD4+ T cells sorted from blood. Subset indicated: CD45RA+ positively selected. The receptors were gathered from a man aged 25 to 40 in good health.

J is TRBJ1-4 and V is TRBV9; D perhaps matches TRBD1 (5 bases). Germline V gene lookup returns CDR1 SGDLS and CDR2 YYNGEE. The V gene lost 0 bases and the J gene lost 5 bases, with 14 bases spanning the gap. The CDR3 runs 16 residues. The CDR3 DNA follows: TGTGCCAGCAGCGTAGCAGCGGGACGGGGAAATGAAAAACTGTTTTTT. It codes for CASSVAAGRGNEKLFF.

This clone was observed once. The rearrangement joins TRBV7-9 to TRBJ1-4; D is unclear. The germline gives CDR1 SEHNR, CDR2 FQNEAQ (reference sequence). V lost 1 base, J lost 0 bases, and 6 bases lay in between. The CDR3 contains 15 residues. CDR3 loop: CASSLEPATNEKLFF. The CDR3 region has the DNA TGTGCCAGCAGCTTAGAACCAGCAACTAATGAAAAACTGTTTTTT.

The rearrangement uses TRBV7-9 and TRBJ1-1; D remains unclear. CDR1 SEHNR and CDR2 FQNEAQ come from the germline V gene (reference sequence). The V gene lost 2 bases and the J gene lost 5 bases, with 15 bases spanning the gap. This CDR3 spans 15 amino acids. The CDR3 is CASSLLPYGGTEAFF. The CDR3, as DNA: TGTGCCAGCAGCTTACTCCCTTATGGCGGTACTGAAGCTTTCTTT.

The chain is built from TRBV2 and TRBJ2-3; 10 bases are shared with TRBD2. Germline values: CDR1 SNHLY, CDR2 FYNNEI. Losses at the gene ends were 5 bases for V and 5 bases for J; bases not matched to a gene: 4. This CDR3 comprises 14 residues. This CDR3 reads CASSPSGSEDTQYF. The DNA for the CDR3 is TGTGCCAGCAGTCCTAGCGGGAGTGAAGATACGCAGTATTTT.

V is TRBV4-3 and J is TRBJ1-2, with D hard to call. This CDR3 comprises 14 residues. Trimming cost V 1 base and J 5 bases, with 11 bases left between them. The germline gives CDR1 LGHNA, CDR2 YSLEER. The CDR3 reads CASSQVGQQYGYTF. In DNA form, the CDR3 reads TGCGCCAGCAGCCAAGTTGGTCAGCAGTATGGCTACACCTTC.

The J gene is TRBJ2-7, the V gene TRBV19; a weak D match, TRBD2 (6 bases). The CDR3 is made up of 14 amino acids. CDR1 and CDR2 (germline): LNHDA, SQIVND (reference sequence). Deletions cut 1 base from V and 5 bases from J, with 12 bases between. The CDR3 loop reads CASSIAGVVDEQYF. The DNA for the CDR3 is TGTGCCAGTAGTATAGCGGGGGTAGTGGACGAGCAGTACTTC. Full variable domain (remainder filled in from reference TRBV19 and TRBJ2-7): DGGITQSPKYLFRKEGQNVTLSCEQNLNHDAMYWYRQDPGQGLRLIYYSQIVNDFQKGDIAEGYSVSREKKESFPLTVTSAQKNPTAFYLCASSIAGVVDEQYFGPGTRLTVT.

J is TRBJ2-3 and V is TRBV7-5; the table's D call of TRBD2 was not tested on the DNA. TRBV7-5 is a known pseudogene. CDR3 length: 19 residues. The chain's CDR3 is CVRRPGMGGGYESTDTQYF. The CDR3 DNA reads TGTGTCAGAAGGCCTGGTATGGGCGGGGGCTATGAGAGCACAGATACGCAGTATTTT.

This sequence joins TRBV10-3 and TRBJ1-3; a possible D gene is TRBD1 (5 bases). The V gene lost 6 bases and the J gene lost 7 bases, with 13 bases spanning the gap. Germline CDR1 and CDR2: ENHRY and SYGVKD. CDR3 length: 13 residues. CDR3 bases: TGTGCCATCAGAGGTGACAGATGGAACACCATATATTTT. It specifies CAIRGDRWNTIYF.

This clone has a single count. The chain couples TRBV18 to TRBJ2-2; 10 bases are shared with TRBD2. This CDR3 region has 19 residues. The germline CDR1 and CDR2 sequences are KGHSH and LQKENI. Trimming at V came to 3 bases and at J to 2 bases, leaving 12 bases not matched to a gene. The CDR3 DNA reads as TGTGCCAGCTCACCTCGCATATTGGTAGCGGGAGGTAACACCGGGGAGCTGTTTTTT. It yields the protein CASSPRILVAGGNTGELFF.

Points on this clone: The sample holds other DNA sequences that translate to the same CDR3. The chain links TRBV19 to TRBJ1-5; D perhaps matches TRBD1 (5 bases). The CDR3 loop spans 14 amino acids. V was shortened by 4 bases and J by 0 bases, with 7 bases between the two germline ends. Germline CDR1 reads LNHDA; CDR2 reads SQIVND (reference sequence). CDR3 nucleotides: TGTGCCAGTAGTAGGGGGGATAGCAATCAGCCCCAGCATTTT. The encoded protein is CASSRGDSNQPQHF.

The chain joins TRBV19 to TRBJ2-1; D gene unclear. The CDR3 covers 13 residues. The germline V gene encodes CDR1 LNHDA and CDR2 SQIVND (reference sequence). V lost 1 base and J 7 bases, leaving 8 bases between the germline ends. The CDR3 spells CASSIGANNEQFF. CDR3 nucleotides: TGTGCCAGTAGTATAGGGGCTAATAATGAGCAGTTCTTC.

This chain uses TRBV30 with TRBJ2-1; 10 bases agree with TRBD2. The V gene's germline CDR1 is GTSNPN and CDR2 SVGIG (reference sequence). The junction had 7 bases not matched to a gene; V was cut back by 2 bases and J by 15 bases. This CDR3 is 12 amino acids long. CDR3 coding DNA: TGTGCCTGGAGTCCTAGCGGGAGAATGCTGTTCTTC. Its protein product is CAWSPSGRMLFF.

This rearrangement joins TRBV7-2 to TRBJ2-2, with 10 bases that match TRBD2. Germline trimming cut 5 bases from V and 1 base from J; bases unmatched to any gene: 4. Germline V lookup: CDR1 SGHTA, CDR2 FQGNSA. This CDR3 comprises 16 residues. CDR3 sequence reads: CASSQRTSGNTGELFF. In nucleotides, the CDR3 is TGTGCCAGCAGCCAAAGGACTAGCGGGAACACCGGGGAGCTGTTTTTT.

This chain links TRBV2 with TRBJ1-4, with TRBD1 matching 8 bases. V shed 6 bases and J 9 bases; nucleotides not matched to a gene: 12. In germline, CDR1 is SNHLY, CDR2 FYNNEI. CDR3 length equals 15 residues. CDR3 bases: TGTGCCAGCAGGGAAACTACAGGGGGAGGGCAAAAACTGTTTTTT. Amino acids: CASRETTGGGQKLFF. Full variable domain (missing parts from reference TRBV2 and TRBJ1-4): EPEVTQTPSHQVTQMGQEVILRCVPISNHLYFYWYRQILGQKVEFLVSFYNNEISEKSEIFDDQFSVERPDGSNFTLKIRSTKLEDSAMYFCASRETTGGGQKLFFGSGTQLSVL.

V and J are TRBV7-6 and TRBJ2-7; 8 bases match TRBD2. J lost 1 base, V lost 4 bases, and 6 bases had no gene match. There are 15 residues in the CDR3. Germline V CDR1 and CDR2: SGHVS, FNYEAQ. The CDR3 bases are TGTGCCAGCAGCTCGGGAGGGCAGGGGTCCTACGAGCAGTACTTC. Translation gives CASSSGGQGSYEQYF.

The V gene is TRBV29-1, the J gene TRBJ2-3; the D call may be TRBD1 or TRBD2 (5 bases each). V dropped 7 bases and J dropped 6 bases, with 11 bases sitting between them. The CDR3 is 11 residues long. Germline CDR1 reads SQVTM; CDR2 reads ANQGSEA. The CDR3 DNA sequence: TGCAGCGGGACTTGGGGCGATACGCAGTATTTT. Translated: CSGTWGDTQYF.

The chain combines TRBV5-1 with TRBJ1-4; no definite D call. The CDR3 consists of 16 residues. Germline assignment: CDR1 SGHRS and CDR2 YFSETQ. Trimming stripped 0 bases from V and 5 bases from J, with 14 bases between. The CDR3, as DNA: TGCGCCAGCAGCTTGGTCTCGATCCGAGGAAATGAAAAACTGTTTTTT. Residues: CASSLVSIRGNEKLFF.

In regard to this clone: Within the sample, other DNA sequences also encode this same CDR3. The V gene is TRBV11-2, the J gene TRBJ1-1, with D hard to call. V gave up 3 bases and J gave up 2 bases, with 10 bases separating them. Germline CDR1 and CDR2: SGHAT and FQNNGV. CDR3 length equals 14 residues. The CDR3 here is CASSLAARNTEAFF. As DNA, the CDR3 is TGTGCCAGCAGCTTGGCAGCCAGAAACACTGAAGCTTTCTTT.

The chain couples TRBV5-1 to TRBJ1-1, with 9 bases matching TRBD1. The J segment lost 3 bases and the V segment lost 3 bases, leaving 6 bases of the junction unmatched. Germline V gene sequence: CDR1 SGHRS, CDR2 YFSETQ. The CDR3 runs to 15 residues. The CDR3 nucleotides read TGCGCCAGCAGCTCCGGGGACAGGGAGCACACTGAAGCTTTCTTT. Translating it yields CASSSGDREHTEAFF.

The rearrangement joins TRBV5-1 to TRBJ2-7; maybe TRBD2 (6 bases). This CDR3 region has 13 residues. Trimming took 4 bases from V and 5 from J, leaving 13 bases between them. The germline gives CDR1 SGHRS, CDR2 YFSETQ. In DNA, the CDR3 is TGCGCCAGCAGCGACGGGACTTGGGACGAGCAGTACTTC. Translation gives CASSDGTWDEQYF.

This chain links TRBV20-1 with TRBJ1-2, with 7 bases aligning to TRBD1. V lost 7 bases to trimming and J lost 6 bases; unmatched junction nucleotides: 5. CDR3 length equals 11 residues. Germline V gives CDR1 DFQATT, CDR2 SNEGSKA (reference sequence). CDR3 sequence (DNA): TGCAGTGGAGGGGGCGTGGATGGCTACACCTTC. It specifies CSGGGVDGYTF.

V is TRBV28 and J is TRBJ1-1; no reliable D call. V lost 6 bases and J 4 bases, leaving 18 bases between the germline ends. Per the germline V gene, CDR1 is MDHEN and CDR2 is SYDVKM. This CDR3 comprises 15 residues. CDR3 nucleotide sequence: TGTGCCAGCAGCCTCTACGGGGTTGGGAGCACTGAAGCTTTCTTT. Translating gives CASSLYGVGSTEAFF.